The clone carrying this T cell receptor (beta chain) has at least ten counts. This entry comes from a study of spatial heterogeneity in lung cancer. Time point denoted: sample taken at primary tumor resection. The V segment lost 3 bases and the J segment 1 base; nucleotides outside the gene matches: 8. This CDR3 is 16 amino acids long. Germline assignment: CDR1 MGHDK and CDR2 SYGVNS. TCRdb reprocessed the 5' RACE reads via MiXCR and lists one record per CDR3 protein. The data contain some 34,000 distinct CDR3 sequences, about 7.2% of them seen just once; the ten biggest clones take up 25% to 30%. The gene calls are TRBV25-1 and TRBJ2-5, with 7 bases lining up with TRBD1. This specimen was PBMCs, taken at surgery. This clonotype originated in a female donor with early-stage non-small cell lung cancer. CDR3 bases: TGTGCCAGCAGTGACTATCCGCGGACAGGCCAAGAGACCCAGTACTTC. Translated: CASSDYPRTGQETQYF.